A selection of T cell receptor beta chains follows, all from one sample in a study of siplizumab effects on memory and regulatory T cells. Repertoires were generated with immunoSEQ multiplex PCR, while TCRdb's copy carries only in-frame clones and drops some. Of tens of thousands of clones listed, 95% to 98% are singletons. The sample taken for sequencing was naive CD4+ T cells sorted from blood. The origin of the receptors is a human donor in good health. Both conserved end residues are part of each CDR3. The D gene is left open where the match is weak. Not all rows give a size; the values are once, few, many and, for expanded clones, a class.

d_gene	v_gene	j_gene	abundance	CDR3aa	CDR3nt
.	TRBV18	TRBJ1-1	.	CASSPQEGLDTEAFF	TGTGCCAGCTCACCCCAAGAGGGCCTAGACACTGAAGCTTTCTTT
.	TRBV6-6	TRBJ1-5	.	CASRSVPSNQPQHF	TGTGCCAGCAGGTCGGTCCCTAGCAATCAGCCCCAGCATTTT
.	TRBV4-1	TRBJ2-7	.	CASSQVVTENFYEQYF	TGCGCCAGCAGCCAAGTAGTGACAGAGAATTTCTACGAGCAGTACTTC
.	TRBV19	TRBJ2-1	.	CASTPPGVYDEQFF	TGTGCCAGTACCCCTCCGGGGGTGTACGATGAGCAGTTCTTC
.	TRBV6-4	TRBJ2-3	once	CASSDFHGTDTQYF	TGTGCCAGCAGTGATTTCCACGGCACAGATACGCAGTATTTT
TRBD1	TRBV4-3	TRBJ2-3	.	CASSPTGAGTDTQYF	TGCGCCAGCAGCCCGACAGGGGCCGGCACAGATACGCAGTATTTT
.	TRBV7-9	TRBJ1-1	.	CASSLGGLNEAFF	TGTGCCAGCAGCTTAGGAGGGCTGAATGAAGCTTTCTTT
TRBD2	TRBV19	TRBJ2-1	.	CASSRLAKNYNEQFF	TGTGCCAGTAGTAGACTAGCGAAAAACTACAATGAGCAGTTCTTC
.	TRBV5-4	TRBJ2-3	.	CASSLAGGLSTDTQYF	TGTGCCAGCAGCTTGGCTGGGGGGCTCAGCACAGATACGCAGTATTTT
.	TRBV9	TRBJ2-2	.	CASSVAGTLNTGELFF	TGTGCCAGCAGCGTCGCCGGGACCTTGAACACCGGGGAGCTGTTTTTT
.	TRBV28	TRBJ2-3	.	CASSLRPSGITYHTQYF	TGTGCCAGCAGTTTAAGGCCCTCCGGGATCACTTACCATACGCAGTATTTT
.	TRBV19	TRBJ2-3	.	CASSIALASTDTQYF	TGTGCCAGTAGTATAGCACTAGCTTCCACAGATACGCAGTATTTT
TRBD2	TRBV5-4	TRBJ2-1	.	CASSLEASGSVWDEQFF	TGTGCCAGCAGCTTGGAGGCTAGCGGGAGTGTGTGGGATGAGCAGTTCTTC
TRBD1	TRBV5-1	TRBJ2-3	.	CASSLVTGGGADTQYF	TGCGCCAGCAGCTTGGTTACAGGGGGCGGCGCAGATACGCAGTATTTT
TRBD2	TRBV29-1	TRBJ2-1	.	CSVEFGLAGGYNEQFF	TGCAGCGTTGAATTTGGTCTAGCGGGAGGATACAATGAGCAGTTCTTC
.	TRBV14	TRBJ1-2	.	CASSLDRLYGYTF	TGTGCCAGCAGCCTGGACAGACTCTATGGCTACACCTTC
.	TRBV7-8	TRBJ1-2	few	CASSLGPVGYTF	TGTGCCAGCAGCCTGGGGCCAGTCGGCTACACCTTC
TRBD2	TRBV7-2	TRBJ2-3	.	CASSLRSGGVISTDTQYF	TGTGCCAGCAGCTTAAGAAGTGGGGGGGTTATTAGCACAGATACGCAGTATTTT
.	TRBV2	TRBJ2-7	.	CASGAFFYEQYF	TGTGCCAGCGGGGCCTTTTTCTACGAGCAGTACTTC
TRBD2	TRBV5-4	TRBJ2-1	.	CASSLGPLSGRVFNEQFF	TGTGCCAGCAGCTTGGGGCCCCTTAGCGGGAGGGTTTTTAATGAGCAGTTCTTC
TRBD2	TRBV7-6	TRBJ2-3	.	CASSLVALAGGTDTQYF	TGTGCCAGCAGCTTAGTTGCGCTAGCGGGTGGGACAGATACGCAGTATTTT
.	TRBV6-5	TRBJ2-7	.	CASSGQLTSSYEQYF	TGTGCCAGCAGTGGACAGCTAACTAGCTCCTACGAGCAGTACTTC
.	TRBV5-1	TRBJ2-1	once	CASSLFRSGSEQFF	TGCGCCAGCAGCTTGTTTAGGTCGGGGAGTGAGCAGTTCTTC
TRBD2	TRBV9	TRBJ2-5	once	CASSVDNSGTYQETQYF	TGTGCCAGCAGCGTAGATAATAGCGGGACGTACCAAGAGACCCAGTACTTC
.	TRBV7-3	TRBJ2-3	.	CASSLTGGVDTQYF	TGTGCCAGCAGCTTAACGGGAGGAGTAGATACGCAGTATTTT
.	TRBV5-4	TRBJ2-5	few	CASSLANRGETQYF	TGTGCCAGCAGCTTGGCCAACCGGGGGGAGACCCAGTACTTC
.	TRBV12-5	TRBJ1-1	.	CASGLVQGAFF	TGTGCTAGTGGTTTGGTACAAGGGGCTTTCTTT
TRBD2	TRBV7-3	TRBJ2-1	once	CASSFSGRYNEQFF	TGTGCCAGCAGCTTTAGCGGGAGATACAATGAGCAGTTCTTC
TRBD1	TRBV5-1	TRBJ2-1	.	CASSARGTGGSEQFF	TGCGCCAGCAGCGCGCGAGGGACAGGGGGCAGTGAGCAGTTCTTC